This note documents a single TCR beta chain sequence. The data belong to a study of PD-1 blockade in classical Hodgkin lymphoma. The CDR3 extends over 14 amino acids. Trimming cost V 5 bases and J 5 bases; bases outside gene matches: 8. The germline V gene has CDR1 MNHNY and CDR2 SVGAGI (reference sequence). Stated time point: cycle 4 day 1 (C4D1), after less than seven weeks of nivolumab. Every patient had relapsed following autologous stem cell transplantation, and cohorts differed in brentuximab vedotin exposure. Responses achieved at best were complete response, partial response or progressive disease. TCRdb's table, derived via immunoSEQ multiplex PCR, lists solely in-frame clones and lacks some. There are some 50,000 clones in the sample; roughly 80% occur only once, and 12% lies in the top ten.

This TCR was sampled from a human donor with classical Hodgkin lymphoma. The sequencing here drew on peripheral blood mononuclear cells (PBMCs), taken before the fourth cycle of nivolumab. The chain has TRBV6-6 and TRBJ2-5; the match to TRBD2 covers 7 bases. As DNA, the CDR3 is TGTGCCAGCAGTCGAGGACTAGGAGCGGAGACCCAGTACTTC. It translates to CASSRGLGAETQYF.